Sequencing of this T cell receptor beta chain was carried out in a study of a mutant IDH1 vaccine in newly diagnosed glioma. Across the whole study: Vaccines began 4-6 weeks after radiotherapy alone, or with temozolomide cycles. Study results and limitations: It was more than 80% of patients that developed vaccine-induced immune responses.

A note on this clone: Its specificity is not known.

Germline values: CDR1 SGHNT, CDR2 YYREEE (reference sequence). The CDR3 contains 15 residues. The ends lost 3 bases at V and 9 bases at J; junction bases unmatched: 6. The time point is: week 11, during vaccination. Vaccination comprised doses that each held 300 ug of mutant IDH1 20-mer peptide, plus topical imiquimod. The table came from immunoSEQ multiplex PCR; TCRdb's copy has only in-frame clones and leaves some out. This sample carries roughly 60,000 clones, under 85% of them seen once, and the ten largest clones take approximately 3.8%. This receptor was identified in a man aged 25-45 years with glioma. The chain combines TRBV5-4 with TRBJ2-1, with 13 bases fitting TRBD2. The sequenced sample was PBMCs, obtained from a glioma patient whose treatment included an IDH1 peptide vaccine. The CDR3 reads CASSSRLAGGGEQFF. Written as DNA, the CDR3 is TGTGCCAGCAGCTCAAGACTAGCGGGAGGTGGTGAGCAGTTCTTC.